The 9 T cell receptor beta chains in this list originate from one sample, sequenced in a study of T cell responses to AZD1222 COVID-19 vaccine. Some clones are missing from TCRdb's copy, which holds only in-frame ones; the method was immunoSEQ multiplex PCR. The data show about 96,000 clones, 85% to 90% seen once. Sequences were derived from peripheral blood, sampled on day 0 of AZD1222 vaccination. The source of these receptors is an adult in good health.

In DNA form, the CDR3 reads TGTGCCAGCAGTCGGGGTGTTCAGGAGCCCAGCCCAGATAATTCACCCCTCCACTTT. Protein sequence: CASSRGVQEPSPDNSPLHF. The chain recombines TRBV28 with TRBJ1-6; no firm D call. Trimming cost V 5 bases and J 5 bases, with 25 bases left between them. The germline V gene encodes CDR1 MDHEN and CDR2 SYDVKM. The CDR3 extends over 19 amino acids.

The chain joins TRBV6-5 to TRBJ2-7; the D is unclear. Trimming left V 0 bases short and J 3 bases short, with 12 bases between. Per the germline V gene, CDR1 is MNHEY and CDR2 is SVGAGI. The CDR3 runs to 15 residues. For the CDR3, the DNA is TGTGCCAGCAGTTACTCCCGGACGAACATCTACGAGCAGTACTTC. It specifies CASSYSRTNIYEQYF.

The chain employs TRBV28 and TRBJ1-2, with D maybe TRBD1 (5 bases). V was shortened by 7 bases and J by 3 bases, with 12 bases between the two germline ends. The germline V gene has CDR1 MDHEN and CDR2 SYDVKM. The CDR3 consists of 13 residues. The CDR3 coding sequence is TGTGCCAGCAACTGGGGGGGGGACTATGGCTACACCTTC. It specifies CASNWGGDYGYTF.

This clone has just one count. The chain carries TRBV10-3 and TRBJ1-5, with 10 bases lining up with TRBD1. V shed 6 bases, J shed 4 bases, and the junction held 6 bases outside the gene matches. CDR3 length equals 15 residues. Germline CDR1 is ENHRY and CDR2 is SYGVKD. The CDR3 sequence is CAISGQGDLNQPQHF. In DNA form, the CDR3 reads TGTGCCATCAGCGGACAGGGGGATTTGAATCAGCCCCAGCATTTT.

V gene TRBV6-1 combines with J gene TRBJ1-5, with D possibly TRBD1 on 6 matching bases. There are 13 residues in the CDR3. Germline V gene sequence: CDR1 MNHNS, CDR2 SASEGT. V lost 8 bases, J lost 6 bases, and 14 bases lay in between. The CDR3 sequence: CASGSRGGQPQHF. The CDR3 DNA sequence: TGTGCCAGCGGATCCAGGGGAGGTCAGCCCCAGCATTTT.

The chain links TRBV6-5 to TRBJ2-6; TRBD2 is a possible D gene (6 bases). Germline V gene lookup returns CDR1 MNHEY and CDR2 SVGAGI. The germline V and J ends were trimmed by 7 bases and 3 bases, with 10 bases remaining between them. The CDR3 contains 14 residues. The CDR3 DNA follows: TGTGCCAGCAAGAGGGGAGGTGGGGCCAACGTCCTGACTTTC. This sequence encodes CASKRGGGANVLTF.

The CDR3 here is CASSYAGRGGTEAFF. Written as DNA, the CDR3 is TGTGCCAGCAGTTACGCTGGACGGGGAGGGACTGAAGCTTTCTTT. V and J are TRBV6-5 and TRBJ1-1; D call uncertain. The CDR3 totals 15 residues. V lost 2 bases and J lost 5, with 15 bases in between. Germline CDR1 reads MNHEY; CDR2 reads SVGAGI.

The J gene is TRBJ2-7, the V gene TRBV5-1; D possibly matches TRBD1 or TRBD2 (5 bases each). The CDR3 is made up of 15 amino acids. Trimming cost V 0 bases and J 3 bases, with 13 bases left between them. Germline lookup yields CDR1 SGHRS and CDR2 YFSETQ. The CDR3: CASSLVPGPGYEQYF. The CDR3 DNA follows: TGCGCCAGCAGCTTGGTTCCGGGACCGGGCTACGAGCAGTACTTC.

The gene calls are TRBV7-7 and TRBJ2-5; possible D gene TRBD2, 6 bases. Germline assignment: CDR1 SSHAT and CDR2 FNYEAQ (reference sequence). CDR3 length: 12 amino acids. CDR3 in amino acids: CASGPPGETQYF. The CDR3 region has the DNA TGTGCTAGCGGCCCGCCTGGAGAGACCCAGTACTTC.